This record looks at one TCR beta chain sequence and its context. These data come from a study of graft-versus-host responses after intestinal transplantation. Here immunoSEQ multiplex PCR was the method, and the copy in TCRdb shows in-frame clones only, minus some. The table has more than 50,000 clones, 91% seen once; the top ten hold under 3%. CDR3 size: 16 residues. Trimming removed 2 bases at V and 0 bases at J, with 14 bases between. CDR1 and CDR2 from the germline V gene are KGHSY and FQNENV. This material consisted of PBMCs, taken roughly 120 days after intestinal transplantation. V usage is TRBV16 and J usage is TRBJ2-7; D is perhaps TRBD1 (6 bases). The receptor's source is a human patient who received an intestinal transplant, so some T cells may come from the graft donor. CDR3 DNA sequence: TGTGCCAGCAGCCAACGTGGGACATCGAGCTCCTACGAGCAGTACTTC. It specifies CASSQRGTSSSYEQYF.